This TCR beta chain appears in the sequencing data of a study of Ad26.COV2.S vaccination and SARS-CoV-2 variants. About the research overall: In the study, Ad26.COV2.S was injected intramuscularly once, or twice 56 days apart.

Clones were sequenced by immunoSEQ multiplex PCR, and TCRdb holds only the in-frame ones, with some missing. This sample yields about 350,000 clones, of which roughly 91% are seen a single time; around 5% belongs to the top ten. As for this clone: The antigen is undetermined.

Findings and caveats of the study: Vaccinees and placebo recipients showed similar non-spike TCR breadth.

The junction had 2 bases not matched to a gene; V was cut back by 2 bases and J by 3 bases. Germline CDR1 reads SQVTM; CDR2 reads ANQGSEA. The CDR3 contains 15 residues. Treatment reported: 15 to 20 received Ad26.COV2.S at low or high dose, single or two shots; about 5 received placebo; per-sample allocation not given. All samples were drawn on day 63, counting from the first vaccine or placebo injection. The study used a vaccine consisting of an Ad26 vector that expressed Wuhan-strain SARS-CoV-2 spike. The V and J genes are TRBV29-1 and TRBJ2-2, with 11 bases that match TRBD2. This receptor was taken from a person aged 18-60 years who received the Ad26.COV2.S COVID-19 vaccine or a placebo. The sample in question was peripheral blood, obtained in a trial of Ad26.COV2.S vaccine versus placebo. CDR3 sequence reads: CSVELAGGYTGELFF. In DNA, the CDR3 is TGCAGCGTTGAATTAGCGGGGGGGTACACCGGGGAGCTGTTTTTT.